This T cell receptor beta chain originates from a study of a mutant IDH1 vaccine in newly diagnosed glioma. Across the study: Patients received eight vaccinations in weeks 1, 3, 5, 7, 11, 15, 19, 23. Most had both radiotherapy and temozolomide beforehand; others had only one. Broader study findings: Pseudoprogression seemed unrelated to changes in top peripheral T cell clonotypes.

Sequencing was performed with immunoSEQ multiplex PCR; in TCRdb, only in-frame clones are kept and a portion is missing. The data show 35,000 to 50,000 clones, with 80% to 95% seen just once and around 3.9% held by the top ten. The ends lost 1 base at V and 8 bases at J; junction bases unmatched: 0. This CDR3 region has 14 residues. Germline V gene lookup returns CDR1 SGHDN and CDR2 FVKESK. On this clone: Its antigen remains unknown.

Regarding time point: week 23, last vaccination. With topical imiquimod, each dose of the vaccine consisted of 300 ug of mutant IDH1 20-mer peptide. Donors harbored newly found WHO grade 3 or 4 IDH1-mutant, ATRX-lost astrocytomas. Sequences were derived from PBMCs, sampled from a glioma patient whose treatment included an IDH1 peptide vaccine. V and J are TRBV14 and TRBJ2-4; TRBD2 aligns across 12 bases. This sequence was found in a man in his fifties or sixties with glioma. The CDR3 bases are TGTGCCAGCAGCCAAGGACTAGCGGGAGACATTCAGTACTTC. It codes for CASSQGLAGDIQYF. The full variable domain, completed using reference TRBV14 and TRBJ2-4, is EAGVTQFPSHSVIEKGQTVTLRCDPISGHDNLYWYRRVMGKEIKFLLHFVKESKQDESGMPNNRFLAERTGGTYSTLKVQPAELEDSGVYFCASSQGLAGDIQYFGAGTRLSVL.